This T cell receptor (beta chain) emerged from a study of blood T cells in healthy people across ages. Germline V lookup: CDR1 MRHNA, CDR2 SNTAGT. V lost 3 bases and J lost 0; bases outside the gene matches: 0. The CDR3 length is 15 residues. The use of a sample-barcoded 5' primer and a J-beta primer mix characterized a second PCR of roughly 7 to 11 cycles. TCRdb reanalysed the 5' RACE reads using MiXCR and keeps one entry per CDR3 protein. The table records roughly 1,300,000 distinct CDR3 sequences, approximately 59% of them present only once. The chain carries TRBV6-4 and TRBJ2-1; TRBD2 matches at 9 bases. The TCR originated in a man younger than 35 in good health. Sequencing input: blood. The CDR3 reads CASSERGGSYNEQFF. The CDR3 coding sequence is TGTGCCAGCAGTGAGCGGGGGGGCTCCTACAATGAGCAGTTCTTC.